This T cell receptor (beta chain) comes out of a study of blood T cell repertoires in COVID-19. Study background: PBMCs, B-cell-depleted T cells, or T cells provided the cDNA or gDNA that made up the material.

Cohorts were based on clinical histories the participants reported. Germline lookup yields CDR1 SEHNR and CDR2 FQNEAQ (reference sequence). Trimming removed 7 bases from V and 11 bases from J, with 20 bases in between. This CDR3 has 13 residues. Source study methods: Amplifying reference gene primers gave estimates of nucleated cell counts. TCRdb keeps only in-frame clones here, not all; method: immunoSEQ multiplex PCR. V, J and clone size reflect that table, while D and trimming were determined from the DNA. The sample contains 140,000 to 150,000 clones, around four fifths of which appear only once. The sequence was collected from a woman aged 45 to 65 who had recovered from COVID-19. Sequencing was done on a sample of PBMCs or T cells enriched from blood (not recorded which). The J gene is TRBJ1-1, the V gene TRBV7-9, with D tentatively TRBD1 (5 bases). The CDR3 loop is CASNMGQGREAFF. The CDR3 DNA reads TGTGCCAGCAACATGGGGCAGGGACGGGAGGCTTTCTTT.